A single TCR beta chain is shown here with its context. No antigen is known for it. The table came from immunoSEQ multiplex PCR; TCRdb's copy has only in-frame clones and leaves some out. The sample records 160,000 or so clones, roughly 89% being singletons. Germline values: CDR1 ENHRY, CDR2 SYGVKD. The CDR3 runs 14 residues. The V end was cut by 3 bases, the J end by 6 bases, with 11 bases between. The entry originates in a study of T cell responses to AZD1222 COVID-19 vaccine. Notes on the study in general: Receipt of two AZD1222 doses was followed by a rise in Spike-specific TCR breadth and depth. Sampling that yielded the repertoires occurred only after the peak T cell response.

The chain joins TRBV10-3 to TRBJ1-4; no reliable D call. The sample consisted of peripheral blood, taken on day 0 of AZD1222 vaccination. The TCR was taken from an adult in good health. CDR3: CAISDGPGDEKLFF. The CDR3 nucleotides read TGTGCCATCAGTGATGGTCCTGGGGATGAAAAACTGTTTTTT.